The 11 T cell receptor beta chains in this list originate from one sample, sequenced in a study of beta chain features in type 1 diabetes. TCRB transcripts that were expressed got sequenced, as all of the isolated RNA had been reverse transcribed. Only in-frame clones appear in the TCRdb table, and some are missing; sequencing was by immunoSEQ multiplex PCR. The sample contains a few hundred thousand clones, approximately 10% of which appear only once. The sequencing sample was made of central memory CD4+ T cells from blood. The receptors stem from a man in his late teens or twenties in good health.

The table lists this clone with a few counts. CDR3 nucleotides: TGCGCCAGCAGCCCGGACAGGGGCTGGGATACGCAGTATTTT. This translates into CASSPDRGWDTQYF. The V and J genes are TRBV5-1 and TRBJ2-3, with 9 bases identical to TRBD1. The V segment lost 4 bases and the J segment 6 bases; nucleotides outside the gene matches: 6. The germline CDR1 and CDR2 sequences are SGHRS and YFSETQ. The CDR3 spans 14 residues.

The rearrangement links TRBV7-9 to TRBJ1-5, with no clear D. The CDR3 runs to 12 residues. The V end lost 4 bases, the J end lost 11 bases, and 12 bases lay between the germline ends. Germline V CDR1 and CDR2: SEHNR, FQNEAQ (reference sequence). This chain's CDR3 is CASSSVLGTQHF. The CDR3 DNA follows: TGTGCCAGCAGCTCGGTGCTTGGGACCCAGCATTTT.

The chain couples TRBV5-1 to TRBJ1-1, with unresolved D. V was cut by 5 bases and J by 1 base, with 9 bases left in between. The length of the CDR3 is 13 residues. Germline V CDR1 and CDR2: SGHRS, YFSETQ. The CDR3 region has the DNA TGCGCCAGCAGTCTACAAGGGAACACTGAAGCTTTCTTT. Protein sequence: CASSLQGNTEAFF.

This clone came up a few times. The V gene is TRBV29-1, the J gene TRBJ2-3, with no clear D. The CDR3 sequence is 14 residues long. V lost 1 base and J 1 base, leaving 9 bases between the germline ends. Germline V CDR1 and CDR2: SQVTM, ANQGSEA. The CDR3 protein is CSVEVRSGTDTQYF. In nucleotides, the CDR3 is TGCAGCGTTGAAGTTCGGAGCGGCACAGATACGCAGTATTTT.

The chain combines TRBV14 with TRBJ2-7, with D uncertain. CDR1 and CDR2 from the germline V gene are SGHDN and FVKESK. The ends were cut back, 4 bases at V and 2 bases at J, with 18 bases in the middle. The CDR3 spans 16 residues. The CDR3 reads CASSRLGPTNTYEQYF. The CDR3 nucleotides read TGTGCCAGCAGCCGCCTAGGCCCCACCAACACCTACGAGCAGTACTTC.

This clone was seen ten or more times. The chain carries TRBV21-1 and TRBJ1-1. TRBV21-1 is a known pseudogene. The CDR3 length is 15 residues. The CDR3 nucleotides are TGTGCCAGCAGCAAAGCAGGAAGGGCAAACACTGAAGCTTTCTTT. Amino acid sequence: CASSKAGRANTEAFF.

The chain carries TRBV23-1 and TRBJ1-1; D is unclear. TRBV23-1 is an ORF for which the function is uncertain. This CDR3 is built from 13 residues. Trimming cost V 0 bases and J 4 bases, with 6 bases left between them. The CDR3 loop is CASSQSKCTEAFF. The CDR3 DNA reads TGCGCCAGCAGTCAATCGAAATGCACTGAAGCTTTCTTT.

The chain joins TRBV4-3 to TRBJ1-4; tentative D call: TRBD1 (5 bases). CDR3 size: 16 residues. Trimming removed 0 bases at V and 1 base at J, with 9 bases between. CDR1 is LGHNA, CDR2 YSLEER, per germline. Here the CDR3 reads CASSQDGRGTNEKLFF. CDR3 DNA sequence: TGCGCCAGCAGCCAAGATGGTAGGGGAACTAATGAAAAACTGTTTTTT.

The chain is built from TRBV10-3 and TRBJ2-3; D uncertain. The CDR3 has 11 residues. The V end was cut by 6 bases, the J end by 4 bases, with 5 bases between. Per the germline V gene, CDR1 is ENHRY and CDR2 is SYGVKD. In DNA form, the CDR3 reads TGTGCCATCAGCACCCCAGATACGCAGTATTTT. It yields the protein CAISTPDTQYF.

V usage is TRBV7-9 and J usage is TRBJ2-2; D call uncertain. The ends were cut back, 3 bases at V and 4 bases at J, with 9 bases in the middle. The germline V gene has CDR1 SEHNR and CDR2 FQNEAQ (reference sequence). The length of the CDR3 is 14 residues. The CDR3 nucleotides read TGTGCCAGCAGCTTTTCTGAGGTCACCGGGGAGCTGTTTTTT. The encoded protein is CASSFSEVTGELFF.

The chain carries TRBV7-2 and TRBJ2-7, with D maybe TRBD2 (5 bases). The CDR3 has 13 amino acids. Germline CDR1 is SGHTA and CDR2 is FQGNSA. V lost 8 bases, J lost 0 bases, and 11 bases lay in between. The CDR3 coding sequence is TGTGCCAGCGGCCGGGGAACCTCCTACGAGCAGTACTTC. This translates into CASGRGTSYEQYF.